Following are 23 T cell receptor beta chains from one sample sequenced in a study of vaccination effects on CD4 cells after COVID-19. Data came from immunoSEQ multiplex PCR; TCRdb stores just in-frame clones and leaves some out. There are 20,000 to 25,000 clones in the sample; 76% occur only once, and around 8.4% lies in the top ten. These receptors' targets are unknown. Viral peptide pools were used in the ViraFEST assay to expand antigen-specific CD4+ T cells, and sequencing came afterward. Subsequent to a culture period of 10 to 11 days, CD4+ T cells were isolated. The participants, recipients of two vaccine doses, got either BNT162b2 or mRNA-1273. The sample here was CD4+ T cells from PBMCs cultured with HCoV-229E spike peptides, taken after COVID-19 vaccination. The receptors derive from a human donor who received a COVID-19 vaccine.

This clone was seen only a few times. CDR3 DNA sequence: TGCGCCAGCAGCTTGGCCCCGGCGGGGGGCCAAGAGACCCAGTACTTC. This translates into CASSLAPAGGQETQYF. This sequence joins TRBV5-1 and TRBJ2-5, with 8 bases aligning to TRBD2. CDR1 is SGHRS and CDR2 is YFSETQ in the germline V gene. V shed 0 bases, J shed 1 base, and the junction held 5 bases outside the gene matches. There are 16 residues in the CDR3.

J is TRBJ2-7 and V is TRBV10-1, with 8 bases matching TRBD1. Germline V lookup: CDR1 WNHNN, CDR2 SYGVQD (reference sequence). This CDR3 spans 14 amino acids. The trim removed 6 bases at V and 7 bases at J, leaving 11 bases unmatched. CDR3 nucleotides: TGCGCCAGCAGCGCCTCCGGGACAGGTGGAGAGCAGTACTTC. Amino acid sequence: CASSASGTGGEQYF.

V and J are TRBV3-1 (or the pseudogene TRBV3-2) and TRBJ1-2, with D possibly TRBD1 on 5 matching bases. The V gene lost 2 bases and the J gene lost 8 bases, with 21 bases spanning the gap. Germline CDR1 is LGHDT and CDR2 is YNNKEL (reference sequence). This CDR3 contains 16 residues. The CDR3 DNA reads TGTGCCAGCAGCCAAACTCCCGAAGGGGTCGGGGAAGGCTACACCTTC. Amino acid sequence: CASSQTPEGVGEGYTF.

The chain is built from TRBV6-5 and TRBJ2-7, with D perhaps matching TRBD2 (6 bases). V lost 2 bases and J 2 bases, leaving 13 bases between the germline ends. CDR3 size: 15 residues. Germline V gene lookup returns CDR1 MNHEY and CDR2 SVGAGI. In DNA, the CDR3 is TGTGCCAGCAGTTACGCTGCGGGGCGAACCTACGAGCAGTACTTC. It specifies CASSYAAGRTYEQYF.

The chain is built from TRBV3-1 (or the pseudogene TRBV3-2) and TRBJ2-7; 9 positions agree with TRBD2. This CDR3 comprises 14 residues. Losses at the gene ends were 5 bases for V and 7 bases for J; bases not matched to a gene: 9. Germline loops: CDR1 LGHDT, CDR2 YNNKEL (reference sequence). CDR3 sequence reads: CASSLAGAGGEQYF. CDR3 DNA: TGTGCCAGCAGCTTAGCGGGAGCTGGAGGGGAGCAGTACTTC.

This clone showed up just a few times. The chain combines TRBV6-5 with TRBJ2-7; D unclear. This CDR3 region has 14 residues. Trimming cost V 4 bases and J 0 bases, with 10 bases left between them. Germline-derived CDR1 and CDR2 are MNHEY and SVGAGI. CDR3 amino acids: CASSSALGSYEQYF. In nucleotides, the CDR3 is TGTGCCAGCAGTTCGGCCCTGGGCTCCTACGAGCAGTACTTC.

This chain uses TRBV19 with TRBJ2-1; D may be TRBD1 (6 bases). V was shortened by 7 bases and J by 6 bases, with 16 bases between the two germline ends. Germline CDR1 is LNHDA and CDR2 is SQIVND (reference sequence). The CDR3 runs to 14 residues. The CDR3 region has the DNA TGTGCCAGTAAGCGGACAGATCAACGCAATGAGCAGTTCTTC. It specifies CASKRTDQRNEQFF.

The gene calls are TRBV3-1 (or the pseudogene TRBV3-2) and TRBJ2-7; a possible D gene is TRBD1 (6 bases). The CDR3 extends over 17 amino acids. The V gene's germline CDR1 is LGHDT and CDR2 YNNKEL (reference sequence). The CDR3 region is CASQDSHSLMGSYEQYF. In nucleotides, the CDR3 is TGTGCAAGCCAGGACAGCCACTCGCTGATGGGCTCCTACGAGCAGTACTTC.

V gene TRBV18 combines with J gene TRBJ2-5; D might be TRBD2 (5 bases). The CDR3 runs to 13 residues. The germline V gene encodes CDR1 KGHSH and CDR2 LQKENI. V was pared by 2 bases and J by 4 bases, with 8 bases between. The CDR3 DNA sequence: TGTGCCAGCTCACCAGGGAGTGGAGAGACCCAGTACTTC. It translates to CASSPGSGETQYF.

This chain links TRBV27 with TRBJ2-7; possible D gene TRBD1, 5 bases. Germline V gene lookup returns CDR1 MNHEY and CDR2 SMNVEV (reference sequence). The CDR3 has 16 residues. Trimming took 6 bases from V and 2 from J, leaving 20 bases between them. The CDR3: CASSRKQDQSTYEQYF. CDR3 bases: TGTGCCAGCAGCCGCAAACAGGATCAATCCACCTACGAGCAGTACTTC.

CDR3 sequence reads: CSVGIGLAGGTDTQYF. The CDR3 nucleotides are TGCAGCGTCGGTATAGGACTAGCGGGGGGCACAGATACGCAGTATTTT. The chain joins TRBV29-1 to TRBJ2-3, with 13 bases matching TRBD2. With 6 bases clipped from V and 1 base from J, the junction kept 7 bases outside the gene matches. This CDR3 is built from 16 residues. Germline CDR1 reads SQVTM; CDR2 reads ANQGSEA.

The rearrangement links TRBV18 to TRBJ2-1, with a possible D match to TRBD1 (5 bases). CDR1 is KGHSH, CDR2 LQKENI, per germline. The ends were cut back, 2 bases at V and 3 bases at J, with 8 bases in the middle. This CDR3 has 14 residues. The CDR3 sequence: CASSPGRDYNEQFF. CDR3 coding DNA: TGTGCCAGCTCACCAGGCAGGGACTACAATGAGCAGTTCTTC.

The chain has TRBV27 and TRBJ1-2, with 7 bases that match TRBD1. In germline, CDR1 is MNHEY, CDR2 SMNVEV (reference sequence). The J segment lost 6 bases and the V segment lost 5 bases, leaving 6 bases of the junction unmatched. The CDR3 sequence is 13 residues long. CDR3 in amino acids: CASSGPTGNGYTF. The CDR3 coding sequence is TGTGCCAGCAGTGGTCCGACAGGGAATGGCTACACCTTC.

The chain couples TRBV4-1 to TRBJ2-7; maybe TRBD2 (7 bases). The CDR3 spans 16 residues. Deletions cut 0 bases from V and 2 bases from J, with 14 bases between. The germline V gene has CDR1 MGHRA and CDR2 YSYEKL. The CDR3 sequence: CASSQEEGGGAYEQYF. CDR3 DNA: TGCGCCAGCAGCCAAGAAGAGGGAGGGGGGGCCTACGAGCAGTACTTC.

This clone was found a few times. This chain links TRBV30 with TRBJ1-2; maybe TRBD1 (6 bases). Germline V gene sequence: CDR1 GTSNPN, CDR2 SVGIG (reference sequence). V was pared by 8 bases and J by 5 bases, with 18 bases between. This CDR3 region has 13 residues. In nucleotides, the CDR3 is TGTGCCCGGGACGAAGGGGGAGGGTATGGCTACACCTTC. This gives the protein CARDEGGGYGYTF.

V is TRBV3-1 (or the pseudogene TRBV3-2) and J is TRBJ2-6, with TRBD1 as a possible D gene (5 bases). This CDR3 is built from 16 residues. With 0 bases removed from V and 1 base from J, the gap between germline ends came to 7 bases. CDR1 and CDR2 from the germline V gene are LGHDT and YNNKEL (reference sequence). The CDR3 region is CASSQEQGSGANVLTF. CDR3 nucleotide sequence: TGTGCCAGCAGCCAAGAGCAGGGTTCTGGGGCCAACGTCCTGACTTTC.

This clone was detected only a few times. This chain joins TRBV11-2 and TRBJ1-3, with D unresolved. This CDR3 is built from 17 residues. V lost 2 bases, J lost 0 bases, and 14 bases lay in between. The germline gives CDR1 SGHAT, CDR2 FQNNGV. As DNA, the CDR3 is TGTGCCAGCAGCTTATTTACACCTACGTTCTCTGGAAACACCATATATTTT. Encoded protein: CASSLFTPTFSGNTIYF.

This chain uses TRBV10-2 with TRBJ2-7, with D possibly being TRBD1 (5 bases). Germline V gives CDR1 WSHSY, CDR2 SAAADI. Trimming cost V 6 bases and J 3 bases, with 6 bases left between them. This CDR3 has 11 amino acids. The CDR3 is CASRDIYEQYF. As DNA, the CDR3 is TGCGCCAGCAGGGACATCTACGAGCAGTACTTC.

The chain has TRBV18 and TRBJ1-1; D not resolved. This CDR3 is 16 amino acids long. V was shortened by 0 bases and J by 0 bases, with 11 bases between the two germline ends. Germline assignment: CDR1 KGHSH and CDR2 LQKENI. CDR3 in DNA: TGTGCCAGCTCACCACCCTGGGAATCCCTGAACACTGAAGCTTTCTTT. Translation: CASSPPWESLNTEAFF.

The chain combines TRBV25-1 with TRBJ2-3; D is ambiguous. The CDR3 has 12 amino acids. Germline V CDR1 and CDR2: MGHDK, SYGVNS. Trimming took off 4 bases at V and 0 bases at J, with 2 bases between the two ends. The DNA for the CDR3 is TGTGCCAGCAGTGTCAGCACAGATACGCAGTATTTT. Its translation is CASSVSTDTQYF.

This clone was counted once. This rearrangement joins TRBV5-1 to TRBJ2-1; 10 bases are a match to TRBD2. CDR1 and CDR2 from the germline V gene are SGHRS and YFSETQ. CDR3 length: 12 amino acids. The V and J ends lost 3 bases and 9 bases, in that order; junction bases with no gene match: 0. The CDR3 DNA sequence: TGCGCCAGCAGCTCTAGCGGGGGTGAGCAGTTCTTC. Translation: CASSSSGGEQFF.

The chain is built from TRBV6-1 and TRBJ2-3; D unclear. The CDR3 totals 13 residues. CDR1 is MNHNS and CDR2 is SASEGT in the germline V gene. V shed 0 bases and J shed 2 bases, with 3 bases lying between them. Here the CDR3 DNA reads TGTGCCAGCAGTGAAGCAAACACAGATACGCAGTATTTT. Translated: CASSEANTDTQYF.

This sequence joins TRBV6-5 and TRBJ2-1, with 12 nucleotides matching TRBD2. V gave up 5 bases and J gave up 8 bases; unmatched junction bases: 4. Germline CDR1 and CDR2: MNHEY and SVGAGI. CDR3 length equals 14 residues. CDR3 nucleotides: TGTGCCAGCAGTCTAGCGGGGGGGCGGGATGAGCAGTTCTTC. Amino acids: CASSLAGGRDEQFF.